This entry lists 32 T cell receptor beta chains sequenced from one sample in a study of response to subunit inactivated influenza vaccine. One entry per CDR3 protein, called by TCRdb with MiXCR from the RT-PCR reads. The table lists a few hundred thousand distinct CDR3 sequences, less than 25% of them singletons. The sample was PBMCs from blood, taken about 20 months after vaccination. Source of these receptors: a man aged 45-69 years who received an inactivated influenza vaccine.

The chain uses TRBV6-1 and TRBJ2-1; 7 bases are shared with TRBD2. This CDR3 spans 15 amino acids. Germline V gene data show CDR1 as MNHNS and CDR2 as SASEGT. Trimming removed 5 bases from V and 4 bases from J; junction bases left unmatched: 8. As DNA, the CDR3 is TGTGCCAGCAGTCTAAGCGGGACCTATTACAATGAGCAGTTCTTC. It codes for CASSLSGTYYNEQFF.

This clonotype occurred many times. The chain couples TRBV20-1 to TRBJ1-2, with 8 bases aligning to TRBD1. Germline CDR1 reads DFQATT; CDR2 reads SNEGSKA (reference sequence). The CDR3 has 16 residues. V lost 0 bases, J lost 7 bases, and 13 bases stayed unmatched. The CDR3 DNA is TGCAGTGCTAGAGATTCGCGACAGGGGAATCTGCCTGGCTACACCTTC. As protein: CSARDSRQGNLPGYTF.

This chain joins TRBV6-2 or TRBV6-3 and TRBJ2-7; perhaps TRBD1 as D (5 bases). Germline V lookup: CDR1 MNHEY, CDR2 SVGEGT. This CDR3 comprises 15 residues. Trimming stripped 4 bases from V and 0 bases from J, with 13 bases between. CDR3 amino acids: CASSSASTGSYEQYF. CDR3 nucleotides: TGTGCCAGCAGTTCCGCCAGCACAGGCTCCTACGAGCAGTACTTC.

This clonotype was recorded a few times. The chain uses TRBV24-1 and TRBJ2-3; D gene ambiguous. Germline values: CDR1 KGHDR, CDR2 SFDVKD. V was cut by 3 bases and J by 1 base, with 10 bases left in between. The CDR3 totals 15 residues. CDR3 region: CATSDGIRRTDTQYF. For the CDR3, the DNA is TGTGCCACCAGTGATGGGATAAGGCGCACAGATACGCAGTATTTT.

This clonotype showed up just a few times. The genes are TRBV3-1 and TRBJ1-4; 9 bases fit TRBD1. This CDR3 has 15 amino acids. Germline-derived CDR1 and CDR2 are LGHDT and YNNKEL (reference sequence). The V gene end was trimmed by 3 bases and the J gene end by 3 bases; junction bases not matched to a gene: 2. CDR3 in amino acids: CASSHYRGPNEKLFF. CDR3 DNA: TGTGCCAGCAGCCACTACAGGGGGCCTAATGAAAAACTGTTTTTT.

CDR3 DNA sequence: TGTGCCAGTAGTATGGGCTATGGCTACACCTTC. Encoded protein: CASSMGYGYTF. V and J are TRBV19 and TRBJ1-2; the D is unclear. Trimming left V 3 bases short and J 4 bases short, with 3 bases between. Germline CDR1 reads LNHDA; CDR2 reads SQIVND (reference sequence). CDR3 length equals 11 residues.

Ten or more counts support this clonotype. The chain joins TRBV5-1 to TRBJ1-3, with a tentative D call TRBD1 (5 bases). Germline V CDR1 and CDR2: SGHRS, YFSETQ. This CDR3 has 14 amino acids. V gave up 4 bases and J gave up 0 bases, with 8 bases separating them. The chain's CDR3 is CASSRGNSGNTIYF. CDR3 nucleotides: TGCGCCAGCAGCCGGGGGAACTCTGGAAACACCATATATTTT.

This clonotype showed up just a few times. The CDR3 coding sequence is TGTGCCAGCAGCTTCCGAGCGAACACTGAAGCTTTCTTT. Its protein product is CASSFRANTEAFF. The J gene is TRBJ1-1, the V gene TRBV13; D is unclear. V dropped 3 bases and J dropped 1 base, with 6 bases sitting between them. Germline assignment: CDR1 PRHDT and CDR2 FYEKMQ (reference sequence). CDR3 length: 13 residues.

This clonotype was counted only a few times. V gene TRBV7-2 combines with J gene TRBJ1-6; TRBD1 agrees at 7 bases. CDR3 size: 15 residues. Trimming cost V 5 bases and J 2 bases; bases outside gene matches: 3. The germline V gene has CDR1 SGHTA and CDR2 FQGNSA. CDR3 sequence reads: CASSADRAYNSPLHF. In DNA form, the CDR3 reads TGTGCCAGCAGCGCCGACAGGGCCTATAATTCACCCCTCCACTTT.

At least ten counts were recorded for this clonotype. The rearrangement links TRBV7-9 to TRBJ1-2; 7 bases map to TRBD1. The germline V gene encodes CDR1 SEHNR and CDR2 FQNEAQ (reference sequence). CDR3 length: 13 residues. V shed 7 bases, J shed 8 bases, and the junction held 10 bases outside the gene matches. This chain's CDR3 is CASTKTGSLGYTF. CDR3 coding DNA: TGTGCCAGCACCAAGACAGGGTCGTTAGGCTACACCTTC. Based on the CDR3 plus reference TRBV7-9 and TRBJ1-2, the full variable domain is DTGVSQNPRHKITKRGQNVTFRCDPISEHNRLYWYRQTLGQGPEFLTYFQNEAQLEKSRLLSDRFSAERPKGSFSTLEIQRTEQGDSAMYLCASTKTGSLGYTFGSGTRLTVV.

CDR3 coding DNA: TGTGCCAGCAGCGAGGGAAGTTACGAGCAGTACTTC. This codes for CASSEGSYEQYF. The chain links TRBV7-9 to TRBJ2-7; TRBD2 is a possible D gene (5 bases). Germline V gene data show CDR1 as SEHNR and CDR2 as FQNEAQ (reference sequence). There are 12 residues in the CDR3. Trimming removed 5 bases at V and 4 bases at J, with 9 bases between.

This clonotype was seen a handful of times. The V gene is TRBV12-3 or TRBV12-4, the J gene TRBJ1-3; D is ambiguous. This CDR3 spans 15 amino acids. Deletions cut 5 bases from V and 0 bases from J, with 11 bases between. The chain's CDR3 is CASSTPGSSGNTIYF. In DNA form, the CDR3 reads TGTGCCAGCAGTACCCCCGGCAGCTCTGGAAACACCATATATTTT.

V gene TRBV7-2 combines with J gene TRBJ1-2; 9 bases map to TRBD1. The CDR3 has 16 amino acids. From germline, CDR1 is SGHTA and CDR2 FQGNSA. V lost 3 bases and J lost 9; bases outside the gene matches: 14. DNA of the CDR3: TGTGCCAGCAGCTTGGCGACCACAGGGGGCTGGTATCGCTACACCTTC. This translates into CASSLATTGGWYRYTF.

J is TRBJ2-1 and V is TRBV5-1; 8 nucleotides align to TRBD2. V dropped 5 bases and J dropped 7; count of bases not matched to a gene: 11. From germline, CDR1 is SGHRS and CDR2 YFSETQ. The length of the CDR3 is 15 residues. CDR3 bases: TGCGCCAGCAGACGAGTTAGCGGGAATCTGAATGAGCAGTTCTTC. It translates to CASRRVSGNLNEQFF.

CDR3 residues: CSVGGHTDTQYF. The CDR3, as DNA: TGCAGCGTTGGGGGTCACACAGATACGCAGTATTTT. The chain is built from TRBV29-1 and TRBJ2-3, with D unclear. This CDR3 is 12 amino acids long. Germline assignment: CDR1 SQVTM and CDR2 ANQGSEA. Trimming pared 4 bases from V and 2 bases from J, leaving 7 bases between.

The chain recombines TRBV5-4 with TRBJ2-1; D gene unclear. This CDR3 is built from 15 residues. V lost 2 bases and J lost 2, with 11 bases in between. CDR1 is SGHNT, CDR2 YYREEE, per germline (reference sequence). CDR3: CASSFGVDPYNEQFF. CDR3 DNA: TGTGCCAGCAGCTTCGGTGTTGACCCCTACAATGAGCAGTTCTTC.

This clonotype was counted ten times or more. The rearrangement joins TRBV5-1 to TRBJ1-2, with D maybe TRBD1 (5 bases). The CDR3 has 13 amino acids. In germline, CDR1 is SGHRS, CDR2 YFSETQ. V was clipped by 5 bases and J by 6 bases, with 14 bases between them. The CDR3 DNA reads as TGCGCCAGCAGAGATCAGGGTCCTAATGGCTACACCTTC. Protein: CASRDQGPNGYTF. Full variable domain (remainder filled in from reference TRBV5-1 and TRBJ1-2): KAGVTQTPRYLIKTRGQQVTLSCSPISGHRSVSWYQQTPGQGLQFLFEYFSETQRNKGNFPGRFSGRQFSNSRSEMNVSTLELGDSALYLCASRDQGPNGYTFGSGTRLTVV.

The J gene is TRBJ2-7, the V gene TRBV4-3; unclear D gene. Between the trimmed V and J ends, which lost 2 bases and 3 bases, there was a span of 8 bases. The CDR3 is made up of 13 amino acids. Germline V CDR1 and CDR2: LGHNA, YSLEER. The CDR3 DNA follows: TGCGCCAGCAGCCAATGGGTGGGCTACGAGCAGTACTTC. This codes for CASSQWVGYEQYF.

This clonotype has just a few counts. This chain joins TRBV27 and TRBJ1-2, with 7 bases fitting TRBD1. CDR3 length equals 15 residues. Germline trimming cut 1 base from V and 3 bases from J; bases unmatched to any gene: 5. Looked up from germline, CDR1 is MNHEY and CDR2 is SMNVEV (reference sequence). CDR3 loop: CASSLFGRGDYGYTF. The CDR3 nucleotides are TGTGCCAGCAGTTTATTCGGCAGGGGGGACTATGGCTACACCTTC.

This chain connects TRBV4-2 to TRBJ2-1; D may be TRBD2 (5 bases). CDR1 and CDR2 from the germline V gene are LGHNA and YNFKEQ. The CDR3 covers 17 residues. The germline V and J ends were trimmed by 7 bases and 6 bases, with 25 bases remaining between them. In DNA form, the CDR3 reads TGTGCCAGCATCGACATAAGTGGGCAACCGGGGAGCAATGAGCAGTTCTTC. Protein sequence: CASIDISGQPGSNEQFF.

In its sample, this clonotype was seen a few times. The V and J genes are TRBV6-2 or TRBV6-3 and TRBJ2-1, with 12 bases aligning to TRBD2. CDR1 is MNHEY, CDR2 SVGEGT, per germline. Trimming removed 2 bases from V and 10 bases from J; junction bases left unmatched: 9. The CDR3 contains 16 residues. In DNA form, the CDR3 reads TGTGCCAGCAGTTACACCGGACTAGCGGGATCACGGGAGCAGTTCTTC. Translating gives CASSYTGLAGSREQFF.

The J gene is TRBJ2-5, the V gene TRBV7-2, with D perhaps TRBD2 (5 bases). Germline V CDR1 and CDR2: SGHTA, FQGNSA. The CDR3 runs to 15 residues. Trimming left V 5 bases short and J 0 bases short, with 13 bases between. The DNA for the CDR3 is TGTGCCAGCAGCAACGTCCGGGGATACCAAGAGACCCAGTACTTC. As protein: CASSNVRGYQETQYF.

The rearrangement joins TRBV5-1 to TRBJ2-2; the D is unclear. Germline CDR1 reads SGHRS; CDR2 reads YFSETQ. The CDR3 contains 15 residues. V was shortened by 3 bases and J by 4 bases, with 13 bases between the two germline ends. CDR3 sequence (DNA): TGCGCCAGCAGCTCTCTATCGATCGGCACCGGGGAGCTGTTTTTT. It is translated as CASSSLSIGTGELFF.

The chain combines TRBV5-1 with TRBJ1-2; maybe TRBD1 (6 bases). The V and J ends lost 0 bases and 7 bases respectively, with 13 bases between them. The CDR3 has 14 residues. CDR1 and CDR2 (germline): SGHRS, YFSETQ. Here the CDR3 DNA reads TGCGCCAGCAGCTTGGACCCGACAGGATCTGGCTACACCTTC. Translation gives CASSLDPTGSGYTF.

The V call is TRBV19, the J call TRBJ2-7; D may be TRBD2 (5 bases). The germline V gene has CDR1 LNHDA and CDR2 SQIVND (reference sequence). The CDR3 contains 16 residues. V was clipped by 5 bases and J by 2 bases, with 19 bases between them. The CDR3: CASSRTPADPAYEQYF. CDR3 DNA sequence: TGTGCCAGTAGTCGAACGCCAGCGGACCCAGCCTACGAGCAGTACTTC.

This clonotype was counted only a few times. The rearrangement joins TRBV11-2 to TRBJ2-4, with 8 bases identical to TRBD1. Trimming removed 5 bases from V and 8 bases from J; junction bases left unmatched: 8. The CDR3 is made up of 14 amino acids. Germline values: CDR1 SGHAT, CDR2 FQNNGV. The CDR3, as DNA: TGTGCCAGCAGCCCACGACAGGGGATAGACATTCAGTACTTC. Translation: CASSPRQGIDIQYF. Full variable domain (outside the CDR3, taken from reference TRBV11-2 and TRBJ2-4): EAGVAQSPRYKIIEKRQSVAFWCNPISGHATLYWYQQILGQGPKLLIQFQNNGVVDDSQLPKDRFSAERLKGVDSTLKIQPAKLEDSAVYLCASSPRQGIDIQYFGAGTRLSVL.

This clonotype was found a few times. The CDR3 protein is CSARVKDSGGQHNEQFF. The CDR3 region has the DNA TGCAGTGCTAGAGTGAAGGATAGCGGGGGGCAACACAATGAGCAGTTCTTC. The rearrangement uses TRBV20-1 and TRBJ2-1; 10 positions agree with TRBD2. This CDR3 region has 17 residues. In germline, CDR1 is DFQATT, CDR2 SNEGSKA (reference sequence). V shed 1 base, J shed 5 bases, and the junction held 11 bases outside the gene matches.

This clonotype was picked up a small number of times. The chain combines TRBV5-1 with TRBJ1-3; 7 nucleotides align to TRBD1. The CDR3 is 16 amino acids. V lost 4 bases to trimming and J lost 4 bases; unmatched junction nucleotides: 11. The V gene's germline CDR1 is SGHRS and CDR2 YFSETQ. CDR3 in DNA: TGCGCCAGCAGCGACGGGACAGTGGGGTCCGGAAACACCATATATTTT. Translating it yields CASSDGTVGSGNTIYF.

The V gene is TRBV6-5, the J gene TRBJ2-1, with 9 nucleotides matching TRBD1. Unmatched junction bases numbered 13, after V lost 4 bases and J lost 6 bases. Germline CDR1 is MNHEY and CDR2 is SVGAGI. The CDR3 contains 17 residues. In nucleotides, the CDR3 is TGTGCCAGCAGTTCCACGCGGGGACAGGGCCGGGGCAATGAGCAGTTCTTC. Residues: CASSSTRGQGRGNEQFF.

This clonotype was detected ten times or more. This chain uses TRBV4-3 with TRBJ2-2, with no clear D. Deletions cut 4 bases from V and 1 base from J, with 16 bases between. CDR3 length equals 17 residues. CDR1 is LGHNA, CDR2 YSLEER, per germline. The CDR3: CASSLAADLRNTGELFF. The CDR3 DNA follows: TGCGCCAGCAGCCTTGCCGCGGACCTTAGGAACACCGGGGAGCTGTTTTTT.

The sample holds many counts of this clonotype. The chain carries TRBV28 and TRBJ1-4; no reliable D call. CDR1 and CDR2 (germline): MDHEN, SYDVKM. With 2 bases removed from V and 8 bases from J, the gap between germline ends came to 12 bases. This CDR3 has 14 amino acids. CDR3 nucleotide sequence: TGTGCCAGCAGTTTACTTGTAACGAGGGAAAAACTGTTTTTT. This sequence encodes CASSLLVTREKLFF. Drawing the rest from reference TRBV28 and TRBJ1-4, the complete variable domain is DVKVTQSSRYLVKRTGEKVFLECVQDMDHENMFWYRQDPGLGLRLIYFSYDVKMKEKGDIPEGYSVSREKKERFSLILESASTNQTSMYLCASSLLVTREKLFFGSGTQLSVL.

V gene TRBV20-1 combines with J gene TRBJ2-7; D gene uncertain. The length of the CDR3 is 12 residues. CDR1 and CDR2 (germline): DFQATT, SNEGSKA (reference sequence). V dropped 6 bases and J dropped 3 bases, with 12 bases sitting between them. The CDR3: CSANIRLYEQYF. The CDR3 DNA reads as TGCAGTGCCAACATTCGGCTCTACGAGCAGTACTTC.